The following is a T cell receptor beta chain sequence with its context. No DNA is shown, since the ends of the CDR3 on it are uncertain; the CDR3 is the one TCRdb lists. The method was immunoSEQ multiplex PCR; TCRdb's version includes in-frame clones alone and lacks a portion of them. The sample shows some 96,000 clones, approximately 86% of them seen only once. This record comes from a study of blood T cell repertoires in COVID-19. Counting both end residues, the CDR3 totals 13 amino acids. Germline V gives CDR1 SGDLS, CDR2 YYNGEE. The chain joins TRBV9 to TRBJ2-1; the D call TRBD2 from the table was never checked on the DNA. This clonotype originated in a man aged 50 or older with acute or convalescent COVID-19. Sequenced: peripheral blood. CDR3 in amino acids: CSSGLAGGREQFF.